These T cell receptor beta chains were read from a single sample in a study of T cell changes during pregnancy in multiple sclerosis. Profiled with immunoSEQ multiplex PCR; TCRdb holds only in-frame clones, not every one. The table shows more than 45,000 clones, with 80% to 95% occurring only once. This material consisted of CD4+ T cells from peripheral blood mononuclear cells, taken in the second trimester of pregnancy. These receptors all stem from a female donor in good health, enrolled as a control in a pregnancy study. Both conserved end residues are part of each CDR3. D genes are given only for firm matches. Clone sizes are given selectively: once, few, many, or a class where the clone is expanded.

abundance	v_gene	j_gene	d_gene	CDR3aa	CDR3nt
-	TRBV12-2	TRBJ2-7	-	CASLSGGRPYEQYF	TGTGCAAGTCTCTCCGGCGGGAGACCCTACGAGCAGTACTTC
few	TRBV5-6	TRBJ1-1	TRBD1	CASSGTGAMNTEAFF	TGTGCCAGCAGCGGTACAGGGGCGATGAACACTGAAGCTTTCTTT
-	TRBV5-5	TRBJ2-3	-	CASTLTENTDTQYF	TGTGCCAGCACCTTGACCGAGAACACAGATACGCAGTATTTT
-	TRBV9	TRBJ2-7	TRBD1	CASSGPGQGLHEQYF	TGTGCCAGCAGCGGCCCGGGACAGGGTCTCCACGAGCAGTACTTC
-	TRBV7-2	TRBJ2-5	TRBD2	CASSLDLSGKAGETQYF	TGTGCCAGCAGCTTAGACCTTAGCGGGAAGGCTGGAGAGACCCAGTACTTC
-	TRBV7-6	TRBJ2-1	TRBD2	CASSPGAGGLGEQFF	TGTGCCAGCAGCCCCGGGGCGGGGGGGCTTGGTGAGCAGTTCTTC
once	TRBV23-1	TRBJ1-5	-	CASSRRSGHQPQHF	TGCGCCAGCAGTCGCAGGTCTGGGCATCAGCCCCAGCATTTT
-	TRBV28	TRBJ1-6	-	CASRSQGFNSPLHF	TGTGCCAGCAGGTCACAGGGTTTTAATTCACCCCTCCACTTT
-	TRBV5-1	TRBJ1-4	-	CASSLASGRQEKLFF	TGCGCCAGCAGCTTGGCCTCCGGGAGGCAGGAAAAACTGTTTTTT
-	TRBV28	TRBJ2-1	TRBD2	CASTRRLAGVGEQFF	TGTGCCAGCACCCGGCGGCTAGCGGGAGTGGGAGAGCAGTTCTTC
-	TRBV7-2	TRBJ2-5	TRBD2	CASSPQAGGGETQYF	TGTGCCAGCAGCCCTCAAGCGGGAGGGGGGGAGACCCAGTACTTC
-	TRBV7-2	TRBJ2-5	-	CASSFQGLETQYF	TGTGCCAGCAGCTTCCAGGGGTTGGAGACCCAGTACTTC
once	TRBV19	TRBJ2-7	TRBD1	CASSPDRGYEQYF	TGTGCCAGTAGTCCCGACAGGGGATACGAGCAGTACTTC
few	TRBV29-1	TRBJ2-5	-	CSVLPAGRQETQYF	TGCAGCGTCCTCCCCGCGGGTAGACAAGAGACCCAGTACTTC
-	TRBV6-1	TRBJ1-2	-	CASSDPGAFSYGYTF	TGTGCCAGCAGTGACCCGGGAGCTTTTTCGTATGGCTACACCTTC
-	TRBV28	TRBJ2-7	-	CASSVSYEQYF	TGTGCCAGCAGCGTCTCCTACGAGCAGTACTTC
-	TRBV30	TRBJ2-7	-	CALRARESSYEQYF	TGTGCCTTAAGGGCACGGGAGAGCTCCTACGAGCAGTACTTC
-	TRBV21-1	TRBJ2-7	-	CASSKDVREGQYEQYF	TGTGCCAGCAGCAAAGATGTGCGGGAGGGCCAGTACGAGCAGTACTTC
-	TRBV28	TRBJ1-4	TRBD1	CASSWGQGHNEKLFF	TGTGCCAGCAGTTGGGGACAGGGGCATAATGAAAAACTGTTTTTT
-	TRBV27	TRBJ2-7	-	CASSLGGYEQYF	TGTGCCAGCAGTTTAGGCGGCTACGAGCAGTACTTC
-	TRBV19	TRBJ1-6	TRBD1	CASSLTGQGGSPLHF	TGTGCCAGTAGCCTAACCGGACAGGGCGGTTCACCCCTCCACTTT
-	TRBV9	TRBJ1-1	TRBD1	CASSQRGQPNTEAFF	TGTGCCAGCAGCCAGAGGGGACAGCCTAACACTGAAGCTTTCTTT
-	TRBV6-4	TRBJ1-5	-	CASSRTGTGQPQHF	TGTGCCAGCAGTAGAACAGGGACGGGGCAGCCCCAGCATTTT
-	TRBV6-1	TRBJ2-1	TRBD1	CASSPLRGPYNEQFF	TGTGCCAGCAGTCCCCTTAGGGGGCCCTACAATGAGCAGTTCTTC
-	TRBV15	TRBJ2-3	TRBD1	CATSRGQGSDTQYF	TGTGCCACCAGCAGGGGACAGGGGTCAGATACGCAGTATTTT
-	TRBV6-6	TRBJ2-1	-	CASSYRTGAGSGEQFF	TGTGCCAGCAGTTACCGAACAGGGGCCGGGAGTGGTGAGCAGTTCTTC
once	TRBV28	TRBJ1-2	-	CASNSGGNYGYTF	TGTGCCAGCAATTCGGGGGGCAACTATGGCTACACCTTC
-	TRBV5-5	TRBJ2-3	TRBD2	CASSFSGLLADTQYF	TGTGCCAGCAGCTTTAGCGGGCTACTGGCTGATACGCAGTATTTT
-	TRBV4-3	TRBJ2-1	-	CASSQDLENEQFF	TGCGCCAGCAGCCAAGATCTAGAAAATGAGCAGTTCTTC
-	TRBV4-3	TRBJ2-7	-	CASSQDWDNYEQYF	TGCGCCAGCAGCCAAGATTGGGACAACTACGAGCAGTACTTC
-	TRBV5-6	TRBJ2-3	-	CASSLGEDTQYF	TGTGCCAGCAGCCTCGGAGAAGATACGCAGTATTTT
-	TRBV10-3	TRBJ1-2	-	CAISEPLRQDGYTF	TGTGCCATCAGTGAGCCCCTACGACAGGATGGCTACACCTTC
-	TRBV18	TRBJ1-6	TRBD1	CASSQAGTGLAPLHF	TGTGCCAGCTCACAAGCCGGGACAGGATTGGCCCCCCTCCACTTT
few	TRBV7-9	TRBJ2-2	TRBD1	CASSPQGLDTGELFF	TGTGCCAGCAGCCCACAGGGGCTGGACACCGGGGAGCTGTTTTTT
-	TRBV6-1	TRBJ2-3	TRBD2	CASSEVRKGLREGGRSPSTDTQYF	TGTGCCAGCAGTGAAGTTCGAAAGGGCCTGAGGGAGGGCGGGAGAAGCCCTAGCACAGATACGCAGTATTTT
-	TRBV5-1	TRBJ2-2	-	CASPGRAGELFF	TGCGCCAGTCCCGGTCGCGCCGGGGAGCTGTTTTTT